Here is one TCR beta chain with its context. Antigen specificity is unknown. Germline V gene data show CDR1 as GTSNPN and CDR2 as SVGIG (reference sequence). V lost 3 bases and J lost 2, with 8 bases in between. This CDR3 comprises 13 residues. Generated by immunoSEQ multiplex PCR, the TCRdb table keeps only in-frame clones and is missing some. The profile covers hundreds of thousands of clones, with around four fifths appearing a single time and over 5.5% taken by the ten largest. The data were obtained in a study of cytotoxic CD8 clonotypes in ibrutinib-treated CLL. In the study overall: 11 relapsed/refractory, 15 treatment-naive; around 18 IGHV unmutated. Study findings and constraints: Sampling of sustained-remission and progressing patients occurred at differing times.

This clonotype originated in a human donor with chronic lymphocytic leukemia. The J gene is TRBJ1-5, the V gene TRBV30; D is uncertain. The sequencing used PBMCs, collected before ibrutinib treatment. The DNA of the CDR3 is TGTGCCTGGAGCGGCCGCGGCAATCAGCCCCAGCATTTT. Translating gives CAWSGRGNQPQHF. Full variable domain (outside the CDR3, taken from reference TRBV30 and TRBJ1-5): SQTIHQWPATLVQPVGSPLSLECTVEGTSNPNLYWYRQAAGRGLQLLFYSVGIGQISSEVPQNLSASRPQDRQFILSSKKLLLSDSGFYLCAWSGRGNQPQHFGDGTRLSIL.